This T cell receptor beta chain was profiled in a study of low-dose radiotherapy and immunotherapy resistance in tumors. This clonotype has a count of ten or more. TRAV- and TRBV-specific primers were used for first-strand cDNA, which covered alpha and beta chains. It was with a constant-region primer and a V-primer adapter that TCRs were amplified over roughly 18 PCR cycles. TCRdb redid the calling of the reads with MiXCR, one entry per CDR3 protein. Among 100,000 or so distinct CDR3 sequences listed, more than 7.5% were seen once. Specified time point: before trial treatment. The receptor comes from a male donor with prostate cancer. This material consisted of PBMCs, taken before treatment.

CDR3 coding DNA: TGTGCCACCAGTGCCACAAGCCTTACCGGGGAGCTGTTTTTT. Its protein is CATSATSLTGELFF. The V call is TRBV24-1, the J call TRBJ2-2; D uncertain. The germline CDR1 and CDR2 sequences are KGHDR and SFDVKD. This CDR3 has 14 residues. Trimming pared 5 bases from V and 5 bases from J, leaving 11 bases between.